This entry lists 21 T cell receptor beta chains sequenced from one sample in a study of shared clonotypes between healthy human individuals. Profiling relied on immunoSEQ multiplex PCR, and the TCRdb table lists in-frame clones only, not all of them. The sample shows more than 550,000 clones, 72% of them seen only once. The sequenced sample was memory CD4+ T cells sorted from blood. This sample's subset: CD45RA-negative fraction. The origin of the receptors is a woman between 25 and 40 years old in good health.

In this sample, this clone turned up a few times. CDR3 in amino acids: CASSYQGPGRANVLTF. The CDR3 region has the DNA TGTGCCAGCAGTTATCAGGGGCCGGGGAGGGCCAACGTCCTGACTTTC. The chain employs TRBV6-5 and TRBJ2-6; weak D call: TRBD1 (6 bases). Trimming stripped 3 bases from V and 5 bases from J, with 14 bases between. Germline V gene sequence: CDR1 MNHEY, CDR2 SVGAGI. The CDR3 runs 16 residues.

This clone appeared once. J is TRBJ2-1 and V is TRBV11-2; D is perhaps TRBD2 (5 bases). Germline V gene lookup returns CDR1 SGHAT and CDR2 FQNNGV. The germline V and J ends were trimmed by 1 base and 7 bases, with 14 bases remaining between them. The CDR3 has 15 amino acids. CDR3 loop: CASSLASGRRNEQFF. CDR3 in DNA: TGTGCCAGCAGCTTAGCATCTGGCAGGAGGAATGAGCAGTTCTTC.

The V and J genes are TRBV19 and TRBJ1-1; 7 nucleotides line up with TRBD1. The CDR3 extends over 14 amino acids. The J segment lost 1 base and the V segment lost 5 bases, leaving 4 bases of the junction unmatched. Germline V gene lookup returns CDR1 LNHDA and CDR2 SQIVND (reference sequence). The CDR3 DNA reads as TGTGCCAGTAGTCAGGGACAGCCGAACACTGAAGCTTTCTTT. Translated: CASSQGQPNTEAFF.

In its sample, this clone was seen a few times. This chain links TRBV28 with TRBJ1-6; perhaps TRBD1 as D (5 bases). In germline, CDR1 is MDHEN, CDR2 SYDVKM. The CDR3 totals 16 residues. Trimming removed 6 bases from V and 3 bases from J, with 15 bases in between. In DNA, the CDR3 is TGTGCCAGCAGCCCCCTCGGGGCGGGCTATAATTCACCCCTCCACTTT. Its protein product is CASSPLGAGYNSPLHF.

This clone has just a few counts. This chain connects TRBV11-2 to TRBJ2-7; TRBD2 aligns across 12 bases. The CDR3 contains 19 residues. Per the germline V gene, CDR1 is SGHAT and CDR2 is FQNNGV. V lost 5 bases and J lost 0; bases outside the gene matches: 14. In nucleotides, the CDR3 is TGTGCCAGCAGCCCGGGACTAGCGGGCGAATCTCCTAGCTCCTACGAGCAGTACTTC. Protein product: CASSPGLAGESPSSYEQYF. Drawing the rest from reference TRBV11-2 and TRBJ2-7, the complete variable domain is EAGVAQSPRYKIIEKRQSVAFWCNPISGHATLYWYQQILGQGPKLLIQFQNNGVVDDSQLPKDRFSAERLKGVDSTLKIQPAKLEDSAVYLCASSPGLAGESPSSYEQYFGPGTRLTVT.

The rearrangement links TRBV10-1 to TRBJ2-1; 7 bases match TRBD2. Germline-derived CDR1 and CDR2 are WNHNN and SYGVQD (reference sequence). The CDR3 runs 13 residues. V lost 0 bases to trimming and J lost 11 bases; unmatched junction nucleotides: 4. The CDR3 sequence is CASSESRSGKQFF. The CDR3 bases are TGCGCCAGCAGTGAGTCTAGGAGCGGGAAGCAGTTCTTC.

The chain joins TRBV28 to TRBJ1-2, with a possible D match to TRBD1 (5 bases). The CDR3 totals 12 residues. CDR1 is MDHEN, CDR2 SYDVKM, per germline. V lost 4 bases and J 13 bases, leaving 16 bases between the germline ends. This CDR3 is CASSYRPGIVTF. The CDR3 region has the DNA TGTGCCAGCAGTTATCGCCCAGGGATTGTCACCTTC.

The chain recombines TRBV5-4 with TRBJ1-2, with D maybe TRBD1 (5 bases). Germline assignment: CDR1 SGHNT and CDR2 YYREEE (reference sequence). Trimming took 0 bases from V and 6 from J, leaving 9 bases between them. This CDR3 spans 13 amino acids. CDR3 sequence (DNA): TGTGCCAGCAGCTTGGACAGGCTTCATGGCTACACCTTC. Translated: CASSLDRLHGYTF.

This chain connects TRBV7-9 to TRBJ1-1; D call uncertain. CDR3 length equals 14 residues. Germline values: CDR1 SEHNR, CDR2 FQNEAQ (reference sequence). Between the trimmed V and J ends, which lost 5 bases and 4 bases, there was a span of 14 bases. The CDR3 DNA reads as TGTGCCAGCAGCCACACCGGAGGTGTCACTGAAGCTTTCTTT. This sequence encodes CASSHTGGVTEAFF. Drawing the rest from reference TRBV7-9 and TRBJ1-1, the complete variable domain is DTGVSQNPRHKITKRGQNVTFRCDPISEHNRLYWYRQTLGQGPEFLTYFQNEAQLEKSRLLSDRFSAERPKGSFSTLEIQRTEQGDSAMYLCASSHTGGVTEAFFGQGTRLTVV.

The chain carries TRBV7-3 and TRBJ2-1, with a tentative D call TRBD2 (5 bases). This CDR3 is built from 11 residues. Germline CDR1 and CDR2: SGHTA and FQGTGA. V dropped 5 bases and J dropped 7 bases, with 6 bases sitting between them. The CDR3 bases are TGTGCCAGCAGCCGCGGGAATGAGCAGTTCTTC. This encodes CASSRGNEQFF. The full variable domain, with the rest looked up from reference TRBV7-3 and TRBJ2-1, is GAGVSQTPSNKVTEKGKYVELRCDPISGHTALYWYRQSLGQGPEFLIYFQGTGAADDSGLPNDRFFAVRPEGSVSTLKIQRTERGDSAVYLCASSRGNEQFFGPGTRLTVL.

This clone was seen a handful of times. V usage is TRBV7-9 and J usage is TRBJ2-5, with TRBD2 matching over 16 bases. V lost 7 bases, J lost 4 bases, and 15 bases stayed unmatched. CDR1 is SEHNR, CDR2 FQNEAQ, per germline (reference sequence). There are 19 residues in the CDR3. CDR3 DNA: TGTGCCAGCACCCCAGGCCCGGGACTAGCGGGAGGGGCGGGAGAGACCCAGTACTTC. Residues: CASTPGPGLAGGAGETQYF.

The chain uses TRBV10-3 and TRBJ1-1; D might be TRBD1 (5 bases). The germline CDR1 and CDR2 sequences are ENHRY and SYGVKD. The CDR3 spans 14 residues. The germline V and J ends were trimmed by 6 bases and 3 bases, with 14 bases remaining between them. CDR3 sequence reads: CAIRSGSSDTEAFF. CDR3 coding DNA: TGTGCCATCAGATCAGGGTCTTCTGACACTGAAGCTTTCTTT.

V gene TRBV9 combines with J gene TRBJ2-3; either TRBD1 or TRBD2 may fit D (5 bases each). With 4 bases removed from V and 4 bases from J, the gap between germline ends came to 19 bases. Germline assignment: CDR1 SGDLS and CDR2 YYNGEE. The CDR3 runs 16 residues. Here the CDR3 DNA reads TGTGCCAGCAGCCCCCCCTTTGCAGGGAGCCCAGATACGCAGTATTTT. It encodes CASSPPFAGSPDTQYF.

The chain combines TRBV21-1 with TRBJ2-1; the tabulated D call, TRBD2, remains unverified against the DNA. TRBV21-1 is a pseudogene. The CDR3 loop spans 16 amino acids. The CDR3 DNA reads as TGTGCCAGCAGCCCCCGTGGGGGACTAGCTTACAATGAGCAGTTCTTC. Translated: CASSPRGGLAYNEQFF.

This clone was seen more than once but under ten times. The chain is built from TRBV7-9 and TRBJ2-7; D may be TRBD2 (5 bases). Germline CDR1 is SEHNR and CDR2 is FQNEAQ (reference sequence). CDR3 length: 14 amino acids. V was trimmed by 2 bases and J by 4 bases, leaving 12 bases between them. The CDR3 nucleotides are TGTGCCAGCAGCTTACTAGCAAGTGTGTACGAGCAGTACTTC. Translated, it gives CASSLLASVYEQYF.

The rearrangement uses TRBV11-2 and TRBJ2-7; 7 bases are a match to TRBD2. Germline trimming cut 5 bases from V and 2 bases from J; bases unmatched to any gene: 6. From germline, CDR1 is SGHAT and CDR2 FQNNGV. This CDR3 spans 14 amino acids. The CDR3 here is CASSGEGRPYEQYF. The CDR3 nucleotides read TGTGCCAGCAGCGGGGAGGGACGGCCCTACGAGCAGTACTTC. Variable domain in full (rest from reference TRBV11-2 and TRBJ2-7): EAGVAQSPRYKIIEKRQSVAFWCNPISGHATLYWYQQILGQGPKLLIQFQNNGVVDDSQLPKDRFSAERLKGVDSTLKIQPAKLEDSAVYLCASSGEGRPYEQYFGPGTRLTVT.

This clone was seen more than once but under ten times. CDR3 coding DNA: TGTGCCAGCAGCTCGACAGCCCTGACTAGAAGCGAGCAGTACTTC. Translated, it gives CASSSTALTRSEQYF. This chain links TRBV7-2 with TRBJ2-7; D may be TRBD2 (6 bases). This CDR3 comprises 15 residues. Trimming took 4 bases from V and 6 from J, leaving 19 bases between them. Germline CDR1 SGHTA, CDR2 FQGNSA.

The gene calls are TRBV28 and TRBJ2-2; D is undetermined. Germline lookup yields CDR1 MDHEN and CDR2 SYDVKM. V dropped 4 bases and J dropped 2 bases, with 11 bases sitting between them. This CDR3 spans 15 amino acids. In DNA, the CDR3 is TGTGCCAGCAGTTCGTCGGGCCAAAACACCGGGGAGCTGTTTTTT. Amino acid sequence: CASSSSGQNTGELFF.

The chain is built from TRBV5-4 and TRBJ2-7; TRBD1 is a possible D gene (5 bases). Germline lookup yields CDR1 SGHNT and CDR2 YYREEE (reference sequence). V was clipped by 4 bases and J by 5 bases, with 16 bases between them. The CDR3 extends over 14 amino acids. CDR3: CASSGAESSHEQYF. The CDR3, as DNA: TGTGCCAGCAGCGGGGCGGAGAGTTCCCACGAGCAGTACTTC.

V and J are TRBV7-8 and TRBJ2-3; D is undetermined. The V and J ends lost 1 base and 8 bases respectively, with 13 bases between them. The V gene's germline CDR1 is SGHVS and CDR2 FQNEAQ. The CDR3 has 14 amino acids. The CDR3 DNA follows: TGTGCCAGCAGCTTAGGATCCCTGGCCAGTACGCAGTATTTT. This gives the protein CASSLGSLASTQYF.

The V gene is TRBV7-9, the J gene TRBJ2-5; perhaps TRBD1 as D (5 bases). This CDR3 comprises 16 residues. CDR1 is SEHNR and CDR2 is FQNEAQ in the germline V gene (reference sequence). The ends were cut back, 1 base at V and 5 bases at J, with 17 bases in the middle. The CDR3 DNA sequence: TGTGCCAGCAGCTTAGTTCGGATGGGGCGTTGGGAGACCCAGTACTTC. Residues: CASSLVRMGRWETQYF.